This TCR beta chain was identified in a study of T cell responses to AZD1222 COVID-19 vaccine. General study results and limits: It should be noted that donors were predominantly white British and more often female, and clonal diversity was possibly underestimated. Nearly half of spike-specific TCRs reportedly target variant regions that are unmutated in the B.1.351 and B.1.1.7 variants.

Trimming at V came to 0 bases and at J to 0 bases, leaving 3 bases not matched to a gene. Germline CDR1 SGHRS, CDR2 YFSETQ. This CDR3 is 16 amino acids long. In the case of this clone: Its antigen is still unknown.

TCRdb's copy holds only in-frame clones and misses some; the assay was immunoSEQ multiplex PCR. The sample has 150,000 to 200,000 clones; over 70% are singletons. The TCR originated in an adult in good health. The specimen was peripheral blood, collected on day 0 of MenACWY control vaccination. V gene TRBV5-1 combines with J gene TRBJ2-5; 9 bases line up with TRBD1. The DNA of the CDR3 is TGCGCCAGCAGCTTGGGGGACAGGGAAAACCAAGAGACCCAGTACTTC. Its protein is CASSLGDRENQETQYF.